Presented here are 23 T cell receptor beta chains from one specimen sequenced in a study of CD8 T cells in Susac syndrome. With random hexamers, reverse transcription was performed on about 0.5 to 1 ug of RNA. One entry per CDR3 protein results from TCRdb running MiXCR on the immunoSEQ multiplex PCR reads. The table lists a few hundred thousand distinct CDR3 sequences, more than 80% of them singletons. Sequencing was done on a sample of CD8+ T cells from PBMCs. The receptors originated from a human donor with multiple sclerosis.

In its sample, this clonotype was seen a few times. The CDR3 is CASSLGAHLSYEQYF. CDR3 nucleotide sequence: TGTGCCAGCAGTTTGGGAGCTCATCTCTCCTACGAGCAGTACTTC. The chain carries TRBV27 and TRBJ2-7, with TRBD2 as a possible D gene (5 bases). The CDR3 runs to 15 residues. V lost 3 bases and J 0 bases, leaving 12 bases between the germline ends. The germline V gene has CDR1 MNHEY and CDR2 SMNVEV (reference sequence).

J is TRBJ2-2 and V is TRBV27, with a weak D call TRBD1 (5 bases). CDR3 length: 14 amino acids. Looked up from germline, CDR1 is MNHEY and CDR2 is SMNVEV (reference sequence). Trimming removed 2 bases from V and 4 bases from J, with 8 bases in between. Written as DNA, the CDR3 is TGTGCCAGCAGTTTACCAGACAGCACCGGGGAGCTGTTTTTT. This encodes CASSLPDSTGELFF.

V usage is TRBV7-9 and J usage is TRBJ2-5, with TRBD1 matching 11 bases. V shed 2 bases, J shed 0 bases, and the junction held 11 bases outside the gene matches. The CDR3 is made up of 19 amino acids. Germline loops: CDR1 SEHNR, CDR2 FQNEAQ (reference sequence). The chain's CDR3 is CASSLTPGQGVVYQETQYF. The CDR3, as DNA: TGTGCCAGCAGCTTAACCCCGGGACAGGGGGTTGTGTACCAAGAGACCCAGTACTTC.

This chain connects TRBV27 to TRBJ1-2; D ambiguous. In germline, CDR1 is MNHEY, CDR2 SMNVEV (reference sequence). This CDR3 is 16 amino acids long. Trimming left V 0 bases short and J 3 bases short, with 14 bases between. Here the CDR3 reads CASSLSSQPRHYGYTF. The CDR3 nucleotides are TGTGCCAGCAGTTTATCATCCCAGCCGCGGCACTATGGCTACACCTTC.

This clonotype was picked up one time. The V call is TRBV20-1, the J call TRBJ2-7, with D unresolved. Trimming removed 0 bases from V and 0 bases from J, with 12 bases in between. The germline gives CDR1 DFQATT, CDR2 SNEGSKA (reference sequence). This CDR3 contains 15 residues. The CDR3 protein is CSARDNWDSSYEQYF. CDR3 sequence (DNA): TGCAGTGCTAGAGATAATTGGGATAGCTCCTACGAGCAGTACTTC.

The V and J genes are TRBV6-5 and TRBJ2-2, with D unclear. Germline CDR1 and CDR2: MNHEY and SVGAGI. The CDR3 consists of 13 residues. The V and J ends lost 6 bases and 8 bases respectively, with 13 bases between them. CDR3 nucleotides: TGTGCCAGCAGCCAAACTCCCGTGGGGGAGCTGTTTTTT. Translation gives CASSQTPVGELFF.

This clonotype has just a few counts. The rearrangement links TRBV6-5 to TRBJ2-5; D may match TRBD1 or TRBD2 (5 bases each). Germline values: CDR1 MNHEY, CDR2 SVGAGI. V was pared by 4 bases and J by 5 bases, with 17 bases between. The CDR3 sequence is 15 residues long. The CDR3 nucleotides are TGTGCCAGCAGTTCCGGACCGGGGCCAAGGGAGACCCAGTACTTC. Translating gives CASSSGPGPRETQYF.

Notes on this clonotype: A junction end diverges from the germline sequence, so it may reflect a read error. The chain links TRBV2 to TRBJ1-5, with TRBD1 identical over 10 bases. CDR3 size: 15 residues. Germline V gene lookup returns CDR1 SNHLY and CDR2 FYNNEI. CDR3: CASNELDRGDQPQHF. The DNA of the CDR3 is TGTGCCAGCAATGAACTGGACAGGGGGGACCAGCCCCAGCATTTT.

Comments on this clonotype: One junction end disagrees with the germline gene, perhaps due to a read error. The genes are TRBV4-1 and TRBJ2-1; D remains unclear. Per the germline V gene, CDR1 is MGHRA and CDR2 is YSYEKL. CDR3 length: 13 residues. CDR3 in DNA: TGCGCCAGCAGCCAAGATAGTAACAACGAGCAGTTCTTC. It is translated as CASSQDSNNEQFF.

The CDR3 DNA follows: TGTGCCAGTAACGGCCCCAGGAGCTCTGGAAACACCATATATTTT. The encoded protein is CASNGPRSSGNTIYF. The rearrangement joins TRBV19 to TRBJ1-3; D is unclear. V lost 7 bases and J lost 0, with 13 bases in between. The germline gives CDR1 LNHDA, CDR2 SQIVND (reference sequence). The CDR3 consists of 15 residues.

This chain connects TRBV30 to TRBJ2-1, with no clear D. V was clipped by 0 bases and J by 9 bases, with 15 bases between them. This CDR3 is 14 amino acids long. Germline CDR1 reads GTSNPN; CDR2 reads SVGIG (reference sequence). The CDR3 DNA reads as TGTGCCTGGAGTGTCTCAAGGCAGTGGGGTGAGCAGTTCTTC. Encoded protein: CAWSVSRQWGEQFF.

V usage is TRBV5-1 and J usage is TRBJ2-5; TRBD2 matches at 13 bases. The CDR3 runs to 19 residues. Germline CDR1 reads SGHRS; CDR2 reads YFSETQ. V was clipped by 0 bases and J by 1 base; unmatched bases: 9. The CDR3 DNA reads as TGCGCCAGCAGCTTGGGATTCCCTGGACTAGCGGGAGTCCAAGAGACCCAGTACTTC. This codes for CASSLGFPGLAGVQETQYF.

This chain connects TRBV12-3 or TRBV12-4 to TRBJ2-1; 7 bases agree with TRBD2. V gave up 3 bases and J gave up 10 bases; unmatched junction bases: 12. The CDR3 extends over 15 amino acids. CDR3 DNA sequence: TGTGCCAGCAGTTTGTCGAGCAGCCCGCGGGGGGAGCAGTTCTTC. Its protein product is CASSLSSSPRGEQFF.

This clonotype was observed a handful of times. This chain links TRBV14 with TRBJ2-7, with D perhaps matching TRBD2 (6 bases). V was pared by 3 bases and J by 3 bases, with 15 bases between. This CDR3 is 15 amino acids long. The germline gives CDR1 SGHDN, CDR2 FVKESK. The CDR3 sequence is CASSQGRGGGYEQYF. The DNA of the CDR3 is TGTGCCAGCAGCCAGGGTAGGGGAGGCGGCTACGAGCAGTACTTC.

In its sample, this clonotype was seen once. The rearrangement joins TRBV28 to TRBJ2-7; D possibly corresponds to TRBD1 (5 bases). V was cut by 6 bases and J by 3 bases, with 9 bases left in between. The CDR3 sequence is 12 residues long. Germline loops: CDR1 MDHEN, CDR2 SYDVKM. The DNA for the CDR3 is TGTGCCAGCAGAACAAGGGGCTACGAGCAGTACTTC. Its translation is CASRTRGYEQYF.

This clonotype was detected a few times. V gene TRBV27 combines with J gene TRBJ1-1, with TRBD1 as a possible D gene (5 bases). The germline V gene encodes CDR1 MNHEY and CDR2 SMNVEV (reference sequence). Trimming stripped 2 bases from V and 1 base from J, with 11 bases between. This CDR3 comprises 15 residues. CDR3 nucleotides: TGTGCCAGCAGTTTAGTAGGGAGGGGGAACACTGAAGCTTTCTTT. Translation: CASSLVGRGNTEAFF.

For the CDR3, the DNA is TGTGCCAGCTCTACCCTCCGGGACAACGACTACAATGAGCAGTTCTTC. Amino acid sequence: CASSTLRDNDYNEQFF. This sequence joins TRBV18 and TRBJ2-1, with TRBD1 as a possible D gene (6 bases). V was pared by 6 bases and J by 3 bases, with 18 bases between. The CDR3 length is 16 residues. Germline V gene lookup returns CDR1 KGHSH and CDR2 LQKENI.

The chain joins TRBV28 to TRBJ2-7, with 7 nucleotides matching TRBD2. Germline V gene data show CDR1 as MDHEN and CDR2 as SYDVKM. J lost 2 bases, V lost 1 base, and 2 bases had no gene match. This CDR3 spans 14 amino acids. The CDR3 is CASSLYAGAYEQYF. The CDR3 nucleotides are TGTGCCAGCAGTTTATATGCGGGAGCCTACGAGCAGTACTTC.

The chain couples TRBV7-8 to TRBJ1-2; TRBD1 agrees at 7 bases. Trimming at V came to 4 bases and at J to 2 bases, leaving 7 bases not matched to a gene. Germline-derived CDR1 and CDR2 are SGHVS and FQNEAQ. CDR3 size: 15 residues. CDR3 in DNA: TGTGCCAGCAGCTCCCCCTTACAGGGGAACTATGGCTACACCTTC. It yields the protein CASSSPLQGNYGYTF.

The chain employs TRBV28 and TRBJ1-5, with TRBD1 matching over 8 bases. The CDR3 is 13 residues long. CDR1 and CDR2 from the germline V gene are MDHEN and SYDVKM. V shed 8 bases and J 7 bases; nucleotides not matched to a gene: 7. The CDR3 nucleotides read TGTGCCAGCCGCAGGGGGCTGGAACAGCCCCAGCATTTT. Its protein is CASRRGLEQPQHF.

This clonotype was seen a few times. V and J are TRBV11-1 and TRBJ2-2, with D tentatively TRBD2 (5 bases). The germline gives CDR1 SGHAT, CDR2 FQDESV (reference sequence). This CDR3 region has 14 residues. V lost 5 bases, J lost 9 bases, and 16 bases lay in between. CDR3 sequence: CASSPPSRGRELFF. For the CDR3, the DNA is TGTGCCAGCAGCCCGCCATCCCGGGGTCGGGAGCTGTTTTTT. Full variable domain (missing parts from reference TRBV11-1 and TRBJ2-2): EAEVAQSPRYKITEKSQAVAFWCDPISGHATLYWYRQILGQGPELLVQFQDESVVDDSQLPKDRFSAERLKGVDSTLKIQPAELGDSAMYLCASSPPSRGRELFFGEGSRLTVL.

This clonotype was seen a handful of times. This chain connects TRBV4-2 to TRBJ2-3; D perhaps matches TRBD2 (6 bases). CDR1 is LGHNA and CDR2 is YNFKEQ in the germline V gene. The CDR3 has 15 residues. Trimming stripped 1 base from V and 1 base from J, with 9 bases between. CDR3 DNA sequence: TGTGCCAGCAGCCAAGGAGGGACTGGCACAGATACGCAGTATTTT. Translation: CASSQGGTGTDTQYF.

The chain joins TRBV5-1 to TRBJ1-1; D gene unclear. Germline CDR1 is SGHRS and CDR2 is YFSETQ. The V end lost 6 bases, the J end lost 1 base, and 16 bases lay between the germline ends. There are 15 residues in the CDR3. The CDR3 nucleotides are TGCGCCAGCACTGTCGAGGCAGCTCAGAACACTGAAGCTTTCTTT. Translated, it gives CASTVEAAQNTEAFF.